A single sample is the source of the 22 T cell receptor beta chains below, sequenced in a study of CD8 T cells in Susac syndrome. Random hexamers served to reverse transcribe about 0.45 to 1 ug RNA. MiXCR, run by TCRdb on the immunoSEQ multiplex PCR reads, gives a single entry per CDR3 protein. This table has about 80,000 distinct CDR3 sequences, around 94% appearing once. The source material was CD8+ T cells from PBMCs. The source of these receptors is a human donor with Susac syndrome.

The chain carries TRBV11-3 and TRBJ2-2; 13 nucleotides match TRBD2. From germline, CDR1 is SGHNT and CDR2 YENEEA. V lost 5 bases to trimming and J lost 7 bases; unmatched junction nucleotides: 10. CDR3 size: 17 residues. CDR3 amino acids: CASSPLAGGPDFGELFF. As DNA, the CDR3 is TGTGCCAGCAGCCCACTAGCGGGGGGGCCCGACTTCGGGGAGCTGTTTTTT.

This chain links TRBV20-1 with TRBJ1-2, with D uncertain. V shed 0 bases and J shed 2 bases, with 13 bases lying between them. Looked up from germline, CDR1 is DFQATT and CDR2 is SNEGSKA (reference sequence). This CDR3 is built from 15 residues. Here the CDR3 DNA reads TGCAGTGCTAGAGATCTGAGAGGGATGAACTATGGCTACACCTTC. Translated, it gives CSARDLRGMNYGYTF.

The V gene is TRBV7-3, the J gene TRBJ2-2; a weak D match, TRBD1 (5 bases). The CDR3 extends over 14 amino acids. V lost 5 bases, J lost 0 bases, and 7 bases lay in between. The V gene's germline CDR1 is SGHTA and CDR2 FQGTGA. CDR3 sequence: CASSGAPNTGELFF. In DNA, the CDR3 is TGTGCCAGCAGCGGGGCCCCGAACACCGGGGAGCTGTTTTTT.

This chain connects TRBV27 to TRBJ1-5, with D possibly matching TRBD1 (5 bases). CDR1 and CDR2 from the germline V gene are MNHEY and SMNVEV (reference sequence). V lost 9 bases, J lost 2 bases, and 17 bases lay in between. The CDR3 runs 15 residues. CDR3 DNA: TGTGCCAGTCGTGCTAGGGGATTTGGCAATCAGCCCCAGCATTTT. Its protein is CASRARGFGNQPQHF.

The DNA of the CDR3 is TGCGCCAGCGAACAGGGGAGTTTCGCCGGGGAGCTGTTTTTT. It yields the protein CASEQGSFAGELFF. The genes are TRBV4-1 and TRBJ2-2; 7 bases are a match to TRBD1. Germline lookup yields CDR1 MGHRA and CDR2 YSYEKL. J was trimmed by 6 bases and V by 8 bases; bases with no gene match: 9. The CDR3 has 14 amino acids.

The rearrangement links TRBV15 to TRBJ2-3, with D possibly TRBD2 on 5 matching bases. The V end lost 3 bases, the J end lost 4 bases, and 17 bases lay between the germline ends. This CDR3 has 16 residues. The V gene's germline CDR1 is LNHNV and CDR2 YYDKDF (reference sequence). CDR3 loop: CATSRPSSDRPDTQYF. DNA for the CDR3: TGTGCCACCAGCAGGCCGAGTAGCGACCGCCCAGATACGCAGTATTTT.

The chain joins TRBV11-1 to TRBJ2-7; D call uncertain. CDR3 length equals 14 residues. V was clipped by 5 bases and J by 0 bases, with 11 bases between them. Looked up from germline, CDR1 is SGHAT and CDR2 is FQDESV (reference sequence). CDR3 region: CASSLSKLSYEQYF. The CDR3 DNA is TGTGCCAGCAGCCTTTCGAAACTCTCCTACGAGCAGTACTTC. The full variable domain, its missing parts supplied by reference TRBV11-1 and TRBJ2-7, is EAEVAQSPRYKITEKSQAVAFWCDPISGHATLYWYRQILGQGPELLVQFQDESVVDDSQLPKDRFSAERLKGVDSTLKIQPAELGDSAMYLCASSLSKLSYEQYFGPGTRLTVT.

The V gene is TRBV4-3, the J gene TRBJ2-7, with D possibly matching TRBD2 (7 bases). This CDR3 is 16 amino acids long. From germline, CDR1 is LGHNA and CDR2 YSLEER. Trimming removed 0 bases at V and 1 base at J, with 13 bases between. The CDR3 DNA is TGCGCCAGCAGCCAAGATAGGGGGGGCGGGTCCTACGAGCAGTACTTC. Amino acids: CASSQDRGGGSYEQYF.

This clonotype has just one count. The chain recombines TRBV3-1 with TRBJ1-4; no clear D. Germline lookup yields CDR1 LGHDT and CDR2 YNNKEL (reference sequence). Trimming cost V 3 bases and J 5 bases, with 16 bases left between them. The CDR3 is 16 residues long. CDR3 nucleotides: TGTGCCAGCAGCCAGGAATACGGGCAGAAGAATGAAAAACTGTTTTTT. It yields the protein CASSQEYGQKNEKLFF.

The chain employs TRBV28 and TRBJ2-5; TRBD2 agrees at 11 bases. V shed 3 bases, J shed 4 bases, and the junction held 10 bases outside the gene matches. Germline values: CDR1 MDHEN, CDR2 SYDVKM. CDR3 length equals 17 residues. The CDR3 DNA reads as TGTGCCAGCAGTTTTATTCTAGCGGGAGGAGTTGGAGAGACCCAGTACTTC. This codes for CASSFILAGGVGETQYF.

The V gene is TRBV6-5, the J gene TRBJ1-3; 8 nucleotides match TRBD1. Losses at the gene ends were 1 base for V and 2 bases for J; bases not matched to a gene: 7. In germline, CDR1 is MNHEY, CDR2 SVGAGI. The length of the CDR3 is 17 residues. The CDR3 protein is CASSYLSRGLPGNTIYF. The CDR3 DNA follows: TGTGCCAGCAGTTACTTGAGCAGGGGGCTTCCTGGAAACACCATATATTTT.

V is TRBV9 and J is TRBJ2-2; D call uncertain. V lost 0 bases to trimming and J lost 1 base, with 7 bases between them. Germline values: CDR1 SGDLS, CDR2 YYNGEE. The length of the CDR3 is 15 residues. CDR3 nucleotides: TGTGCCAGCAGCGTAGCTAGGGAGAACACCGGGGAGCTGTTTTTT. Amino acids: CASSVARENTGELFF.

The CDR3 DNA is TGCGCCAGCAGCTGGGCGACAGGAGGAGAGACCCAGTACTTC. Translation: CASSWATGGETQYF. The chain recombines TRBV5-1 with TRBJ2-5, with a weak D call TRBD1 (6 bases). The CDR3 runs 14 residues. In germline, CDR1 is SGHRS, CDR2 YFSETQ. V lost 3 bases and J 4 bases, leaving 13 bases between the germline ends. The full variable domain, rest sourced from reference TRBV5-1 and TRBJ2-5, is KAGVTQTPRYLIKTRGQQVTLSCSPISGHRSVSWYQQTPGQGLQFLFEYFSETQRNKGNFPGRFSGRQFSNSRSEMNVSTLELGDSALYLCASSWATGGETQYFGPGTRLLVL.

The chain links TRBV3-1 to TRBJ2-1; 8 bases agree with TRBD2. Germline V gives CDR1 LGHDT, CDR2 YNNKEL (reference sequence). Trimming cost V 4 bases and J 2 bases; bases outside gene matches: 7. CDR3 length equals 16 residues. The CDR3 DNA sequence: TGTGCCAGCAGCCGTTCTAGCGGGCCACCCTACAATGAGCAGTTCTTC. Its protein is CASSRSSGPPYNEQFF.

The chain carries TRBV4-1 and TRBJ1-5; 9 nucleotides line up with TRBD1. V was clipped by 4 bases and J by 5 bases; unmatched bases: 12. CDR1 and CDR2 from the germline V gene are MGHRA and YSYEKL. CDR3 size: 17 residues. CDR3 DNA sequence: TGCGCCAGCAGCCTGAACCCGGGACAGGGAGAGTATCAGCCCCAGCATTTT. Amino acids: CASSLNPGQGEYQPQHF.

This clonotype is a singleton in its sample. V is TRBV7-9 and J is TRBJ2-1; 8 nucleotides agree with TRBD1. CDR3 size: 14 residues. Germline-derived CDR1 and CDR2 are SEHNR and FQNEAQ (reference sequence). The J segment lost 9 bases and the V segment lost 2 bases, leaving 6 bases of the junction unmatched. The CDR3 loop reads CASSLSAGGGEQFF. CDR3 nucleotides: TGTGCCAGCAGCTTATCGGCAGGGGGCGGTGAGCAGTTCTTC.

This chain links TRBV6-5 with TRBJ2-5; 9 bases match TRBD2. Germline V gene data show CDR1 as MNHEY and CDR2 as SVGAGI. V dropped 2 bases and J dropped 0; count of bases not matched to a gene: 7. There are 17 residues in the CDR3. CDR3 residues: CASSYPELAGDQETQYF. The CDR3 DNA reads as TGTGCCAGCAGTTACCCGGAATTAGCGGGAGACCAAGAGACCCAGTACTTC.

This chain uses TRBV12-5 with TRBJ1-5; D call uncertain. Per germline, CDR1 LGHNT and CDR2 FRNRAP. V dropped 3 bases and J dropped 7 bases, with 22 bases sitting between them. The CDR3 is made up of 17 amino acids. CDR3 residues: CASGFFGVDGQGQPQHF. The CDR3 DNA reads as TGTGCTAGTGGTTTTTTCGGGGTAGATGGGCAAGGGCAGCCCCAGCATTTT.

The CDR3 DNA reads as TGCGCCAGCAGCCGAGGGACCGACAATGGCTACACCTTC. This encodes CASSRGTDNGYTF. The V call is TRBV4-1, the J call TRBJ1-2; D is possibly TRBD1 (5 bases). Germline V lookup: CDR1 MGHRA, CDR2 YSYEKL. The CDR3 runs to 13 residues. Trimming removed 4 bases from V and 6 bases from J, with 12 bases in between.

The V call is TRBV18, the J call TRBJ1-5; TRBD1 matches 10 bases. Germline V gene data show CDR1 as KGHSH and CDR2 as LQKENI. V lost 3 bases and J lost 8; bases outside the gene matches: 4. The CDR3 consists of 14 residues. Written as DNA, the CDR3 is TGTGCCAGCTCACCCGGACAGGGGGAGAAGCCCCAGCATTTT. Protein product: CASSPGQGEKPQHF.

The chain links TRBV6-5 to TRBJ2-3; a possible D gene is TRBD2 (5 bases). In germline, CDR1 is MNHEY, CDR2 SVGAGI. The CDR3 runs to 13 residues. V was trimmed by 3 bases and J by 7 bases, leaving 11 bases between them. This CDR3 is CASSYGETNTQYF. DNA for the CDR3: TGTGCCAGCAGTTATGGGGAGACCAATACGCAGTATTTT.

The chain recombines TRBV7-6 with TRBJ2-3; D is undetermined. The CDR3 has 16 amino acids. V lost 5 bases, J lost 2 bases, and 17 bases lay in between. Germline loops: CDR1 SGHVS, CDR2 FNYEAQ. The DNA for the CDR3 is TGTGCCAGCAGCCCCTCAAAAGCCCTTCACACAGATACGCAGTATTTT. Protein sequence: CASSPSKALHTDTQYF. The full variable domain, its missing parts supplied by reference TRBV7-6 and TRBJ2-3, is GAGVSQSPRYKVTKRGQDVALRCDPISGHVSLYWYRQALGQGPEFLTYFNYEAQQDKSGLPNDRFSAERPEGSISTLTIQRTEQRDSAMYRCASSPSKALHTDTQYFGPGTRLTVL.